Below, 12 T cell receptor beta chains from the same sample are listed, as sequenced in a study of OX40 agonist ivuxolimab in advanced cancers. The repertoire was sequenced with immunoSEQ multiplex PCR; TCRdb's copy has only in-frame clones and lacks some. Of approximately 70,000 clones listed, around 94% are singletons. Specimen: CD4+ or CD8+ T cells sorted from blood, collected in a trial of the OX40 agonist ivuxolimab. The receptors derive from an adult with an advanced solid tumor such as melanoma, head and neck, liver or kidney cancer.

CDR3 DNA: TGTGCCTGGAGTGAGAGGGGAATGGGGTACGAGCAGTACTTC. It yields the protein CAWSERGMGYEQYF. This rearrangement joins TRBV30 to TRBJ2-7; D possibly uses TRBD1 or TRBD2 (5 bases each). The V and J ends lost 1 base and 4 bases respectively, with 14 bases between them. The CDR3 spans 14 residues. In germline, CDR1 is GTSNPN, CDR2 SVGIG (reference sequence). Full variable domain (rest looked up from reference TRBV30 and TRBJ2-7): SQTIHQWPATLVQPVGSPLSLECTVEGTSNPNLYWYRQAAGRGLQLLFYSVGIGQISSEVPQNLSASRPQDRQFILSSKKLLLSDSGFYLCAWSERGMGYEQYFGPGTRLTVT.

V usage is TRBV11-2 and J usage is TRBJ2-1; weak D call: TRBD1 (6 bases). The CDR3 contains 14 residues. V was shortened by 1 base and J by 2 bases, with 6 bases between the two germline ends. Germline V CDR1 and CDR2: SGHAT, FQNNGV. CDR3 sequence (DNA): TGTGCCAGCAGCTTAGGGACAGCCTACAATGAGCAGTTCTTC. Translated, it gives CASSLGTAYNEQFF.

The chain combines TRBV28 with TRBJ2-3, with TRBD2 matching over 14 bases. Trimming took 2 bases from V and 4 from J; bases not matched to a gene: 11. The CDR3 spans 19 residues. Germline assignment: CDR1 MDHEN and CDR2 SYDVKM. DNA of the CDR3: TGTGCCAGCAGTTTAAGTGGGGGACTAGCGGGAGAGATCCCAGATACGCAGTATTTT. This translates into CASSLSGGLAGEIPDTQYF.

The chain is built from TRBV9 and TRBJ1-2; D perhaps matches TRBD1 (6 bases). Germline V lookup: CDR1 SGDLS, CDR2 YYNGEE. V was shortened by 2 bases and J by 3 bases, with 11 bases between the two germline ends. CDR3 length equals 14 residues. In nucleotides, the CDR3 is TGTGCCAGCAGCGTGGGTCCAGGGGACTATGGCTACACCTTC. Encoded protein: CASSVGPGDYGYTF.

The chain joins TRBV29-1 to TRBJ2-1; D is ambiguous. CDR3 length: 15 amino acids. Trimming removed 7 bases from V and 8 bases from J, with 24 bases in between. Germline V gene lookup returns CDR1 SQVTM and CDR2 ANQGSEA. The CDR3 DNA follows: TGCAGCGCCCTCGAATCCGGGTACGTCGGGTATGAGCAGTTCTTC. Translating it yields CSALESGYVGYEQFF.

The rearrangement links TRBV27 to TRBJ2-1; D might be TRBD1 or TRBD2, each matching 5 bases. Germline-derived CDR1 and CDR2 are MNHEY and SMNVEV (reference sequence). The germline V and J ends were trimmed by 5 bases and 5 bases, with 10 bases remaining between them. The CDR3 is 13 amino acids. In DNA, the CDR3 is TGTGCCAGCAGTCCAGGGACCCACAATGAGCAGTTCTTC. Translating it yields CASSPGTHNEQFF.

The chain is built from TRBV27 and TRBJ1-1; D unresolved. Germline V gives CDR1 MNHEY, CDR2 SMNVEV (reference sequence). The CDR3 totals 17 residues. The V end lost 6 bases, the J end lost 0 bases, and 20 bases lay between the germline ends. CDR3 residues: CASREAVGTYMNTEAFF. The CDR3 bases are TGTGCCAGCAGGGAAGCGGTGGGAACATATATGAACACTGAAGCTTTCTTT.

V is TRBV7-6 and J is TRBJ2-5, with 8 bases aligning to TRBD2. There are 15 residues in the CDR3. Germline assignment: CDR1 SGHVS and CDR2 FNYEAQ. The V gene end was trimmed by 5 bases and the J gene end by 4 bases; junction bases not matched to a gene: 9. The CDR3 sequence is CASSLLAALGETQYF. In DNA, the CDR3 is TGTGCCAGCAGCCTACTAGCGGCCCTGGGAGAGACCCAGTACTTC.

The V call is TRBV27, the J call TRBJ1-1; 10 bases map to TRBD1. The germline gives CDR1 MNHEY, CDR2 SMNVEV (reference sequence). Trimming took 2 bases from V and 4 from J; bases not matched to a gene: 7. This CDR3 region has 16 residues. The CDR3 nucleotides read TGTGCCAGCAGTTTAACGACAGGGGGCTTGGGCACTGAAGCTTTCTTT. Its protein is CASSLTTGGLGTEAFF.

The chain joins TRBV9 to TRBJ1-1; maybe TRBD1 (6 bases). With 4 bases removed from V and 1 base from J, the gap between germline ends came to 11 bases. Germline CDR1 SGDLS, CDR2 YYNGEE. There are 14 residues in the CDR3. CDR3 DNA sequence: TGTGCCAGCAGCCCACAGGGACGGAACACTGAAGCTTTCTTT. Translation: CASSPQGRNTEAFF. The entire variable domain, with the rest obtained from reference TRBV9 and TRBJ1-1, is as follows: DSGVTQTPKHLITATGQRVTLRCSPRSGDLSVYWYQQSLDQGLQFLIQYYNGEERAKGNILERFSAQQFPDLHSELNLSSLELGDSALYFCASSPQGRNTEAFFGQGTRLTVV.

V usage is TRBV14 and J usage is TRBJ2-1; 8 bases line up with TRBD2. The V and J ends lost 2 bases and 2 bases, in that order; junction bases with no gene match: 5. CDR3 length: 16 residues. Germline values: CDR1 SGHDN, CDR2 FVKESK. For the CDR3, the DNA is TGTGCCAGCAGCCAACTTAGCGGGGCCACCTACAATGAGCAGTTCTTC. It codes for CASSQLSGATYNEQFF.

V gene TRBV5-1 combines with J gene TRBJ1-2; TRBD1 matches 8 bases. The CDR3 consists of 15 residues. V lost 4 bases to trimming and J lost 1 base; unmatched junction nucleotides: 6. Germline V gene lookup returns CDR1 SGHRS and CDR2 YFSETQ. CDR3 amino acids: CASSPRTGNNYGYTF. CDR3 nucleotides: TGCGCCAGCAGCCCTCGGACAGGGAATAACTATGGCTACACCTTC. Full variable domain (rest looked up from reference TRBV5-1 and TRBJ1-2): KAGVTQTPRYLIKTRGQQVTLSCSPISGHRSVSWYQQTPGQGLQFLFEYFSETQRNKGNFPGRFSGRQFSNSRSEMNVSTLELGDSALYLCASSPRTGNNYGYTFGSGTRLTVV.